This T cell receptor beta chain was found in a study of T cell repertoires in cytomegalovirus infection. Background on the study: A matching HLA type, together with CMV infection, was signaled by public TCR beta signatures.

This clonotype was seen ten or more times. Its specificity is not known. The CDR3 length is 17 residues. The germline V and J ends were trimmed by 6 bases and 3 bases, with 20 bases remaining between them. Germline-derived CDR1 and CDR2 are LNHDA and SQIVND (reference sequence). Study-level findings and limits: The response measured ex vivo was dominated by TCR beta clonotypes (HLA-C-restricted and CMV-specific). Summed frequency of public TCR beta families distinguished CMV carriers with the relevant HLA.

A single record per CDR3 protein comes from TCRdb applying MiXCR to the reads. The top ten hold 2.5% to 3% of the sample, which has more than 150,000 distinct CDR3 sequences, roughly a fifth seen once. The chain links TRBV19 to TRBJ1-4, with D possibly matching TRBD1 (6 bases). Material for sequencing was PBMCs. This clonotype was sampled from a human donor in good health (CMV status not recorded). Some clones in this sample may be carry-over from other donors' samples. The CDR3 region is CASSPLVGRGPNEKLFF. The CDR3 DNA reads as TGTGCCAGTAGCCCACTCGTGGGCAGGGGACCTAATGAAAAACTGTTTTTT.